A single sample gave rise to the 18 T cell receptor beta chains below, sequenced in a study of CD8+ T cells in alopecia areata. In alopecia areata patients, both lesional scalp punch biopsies and peripheral blood were collected. cDNA prepared by RNA extraction and subsequent reverse transcription served as the template for sequencing. Profiled with immunoSEQ multiplex PCR; TCRdb holds only in-frame clones, not every one. The sample yields roughly 12,000 clones, approximately 65% seen once. The sequenced sample consisted of skin. The origin of the receptors is a human donor with alopecia areata.

The chain combines TRBV10-3 with TRBJ1-1; D ambiguous. Germline V gives CDR1 ENHRY, CDR2 SYGVKD. The CDR3 spans 13 residues. Trimming removed 0 bases at V and 1 base at J, with 3 bases between. CDR3 DNA sequence: TGTGCCATCAGTGAGTCGGGGAACACTGAAGCTTTCTTT. Its translation is CAISESGNTEAFF.

The chain carries TRBV28 and TRBJ1-5; 9 bases agree with TRBD1. The CDR3 length is 12 residues. Germline V gives CDR1 MDHEN, CDR2 SYDVKM. The CDR3 DNA is TGTGTGACCGGGACAGGGAATCAGCCCCAGCATTTT. Its protein product is CVTGTGNQPQHF.

This chain connects TRBV7-2 to TRBJ2-3, with D hard to call. CDR1 is SGHTA and CDR2 is FQGNSA in the germline V gene. CDR3 length: 14 residues. Trimming shortened V by 5 bases and J by 0 bases, and 9 bases separated the two germline ends. The CDR3 reads CASSPGASTDTQYF. The CDR3 DNA follows: TGTGCCAGCAGCCCAGGTGCTAGCACAGATACGCAGTATTTT.

This chain connects TRBV6-4 to TRBJ2-6; no firm D call. Germline V gene data show CDR1 as MRHNA and CDR2 as SNTAGT. The V end was cut by 1 base, the J end by 0 bases, with 4 bases between. This CDR3 contains 15 residues. DNA for the CDR3: TGTGCCAGCAGTGACTTAAACTCTGGGGCCAACGTCCTGACTTTC. This codes for CASSDLNSGANVLTF.

This chain links TRBV11-3 with TRBJ1-5; maybe TRBD1 (5 bases). Germline CDR1 is SGHNT and CDR2 is YENEEA. This CDR3 region has 16 residues. V was clipped by 1 base and J by 3 bases, with 13 bases between them. In DNA form, the CDR3 reads TGTGCCAGCAGCTTAGGTCCAGGGCGCATCAATCAGCCCCAGCATTTT. As protein: CASSLGPGRINQPQHF.

The CDR3 region is CASSLEGQGVEQFF. The CDR3 DNA is TGTGCCAGCAGCTTAGAGGGACAGGGAGTTGAGCAGTTCTTC. The chain combines TRBV13 with TRBJ2-1; 9 bases match TRBD1. The V segment lost 1 base and the J segment 9 bases; nucleotides outside the gene matches: 4. Germline V lookup: CDR1 PRHDT, CDR2 FYEKMQ (reference sequence). The CDR3 totals 14 residues.

The sample holds one count of this clone. V is TRBV30 and J is TRBJ1-1, with 8 bases identical to TRBD1. This CDR3 is built from 15 residues. Germline V CDR1 and CDR2: GTSNPN, SVGIG (reference sequence). V trimming: 4 bases; J trimming: 0 bases; junction bases outside the gene matches: 7. The CDR3 DNA is TGTGCCTGGACCGAACGGGACAGGCTGAACACTGAAGCTTTCTTT. It codes for CAWTERDRLNTEAFF. Filled out from reference TRBV30 and TRBJ1-1, the complete variable domain reads SQTIHQWPATLVQPVGSPLSLECTVEGTSNPNLYWYRQAAGRGLQLLFYSVGIGQISSEVPQNLSASRPQDRQFILSSKKLLLSDSGFYLCAWTERDRLNTEAFFGQGTRLTVV.

This rearrangement joins TRBV7-2 to TRBJ2-1; D is perhaps TRBD1 (5 bases). The CDR3 is made up of 16 amino acids. In germline, CDR1 is SGHTA, CDR2 FQGNSA. Trimming removed 3 bases at V and 0 bases at J, with 12 bases between. The CDR3 coding sequence is TGTGCCAGCAGCTTGACCCTAGACAGCTCCTACAATGAGCAGTTCTTC. Amino acid sequence: CASSLTLDSSYNEQFF.

J is TRBJ2-3 and V is TRBV2; the match to TRBD2 covers 10 bases. The CDR3 totals 17 residues. V shed 4 bases, J shed 4 bases, and the junction held 11 bases outside the gene matches. Germline lookup yields CDR1 SNHLY and CDR2 FYNNEI. CDR3 sequence: CASSGIQLAGSADTQYF. CDR3 in DNA: TGTGCCAGCAGTGGAATCCAACTAGCGGGGAGCGCAGATACGCAGTATTTT.

This chain uses TRBV30 with TRBJ1-1; a possible D gene is TRBD1 (5 bases). V lost 3 bases to trimming and J lost 5 bases, with 10 bases between them. The germline gives CDR1 GTSNPN, CDR2 SVGIG (reference sequence). The CDR3 contains 12 residues. The CDR3 reads CAWRGAPTEAFF. The CDR3 DNA reads as TGTGCCTGGAGAGGGGCCCCGACTGAAGCTTTCTTT.

This chain uses TRBV10-3 with TRBJ1-1; D unresolved. Germline CDR1 and CDR2: ENHRY and SYGVKD. Trimming stripped 1 base from V and 1 base from J, with 16 bases between. The CDR3 covers 17 residues. CDR3 coding DNA: TGTGCCATCAGTGAGTTTTCAACGCGGCAGGCGAACACTGAAGCTTTCTTT. It translates to CAISEFSTRQANTEAFF.

This clone appeared a few times. The V gene is TRBV29-1, the J gene TRBJ2-1; D is undetermined. Germline V gives CDR1 SQVTM, CDR2 ANQGSEA. V gave up 4 bases and J gave up 4 bases, with 11 bases separating them. The CDR3 totals 13 residues. CDR3 nucleotide sequence: TGCAGCGTTGTCCCTCCGGGTTACAATGAGCAGTTCTTC. Translated: CSVVPPGYNEQFF.

This chain joins TRBV7-9 and TRBJ2-7; 11 bases align to TRBD1. This CDR3 has 17 residues. Looked up from germline, CDR1 is SEHNR and CDR2 is FQNEAQ (reference sequence). With 5 bases clipped from V and 4 bases from J, the junction kept 13 bases outside the gene matches. As DNA, the CDR3 is TGTGCCAGCAGCCCCCCGGTCCCGGGACAGGGGGGGTACGAGCAGTACTTC. Protein sequence: CASSPPVPGQGGYEQYF.

In its sample, this clone ranks as large. The chain joins TRBV6-5 to TRBJ2-5; 8 bases are shared with TRBD1. CDR1 is MNHEY, CDR2 SVGAGI, per germline. V was pared by 0 bases and J by 6 bases, with 9 bases of the junction left unmatched. This CDR3 contains 16 residues. DNA for the CDR3: TGTGCCAGCAGTTACTCCACAACAGGGGACAGGAAGACCCAGTACTTC. Translated, it gives CASSYSTTGDRKTQYF.

V gene TRBV7-2 combines with J gene TRBJ2-2, with a possible D match to TRBD2 (5 bases). Trimming shortened V by 6 bases and J by 2 bases, and 10 bases separated the two germline ends. The CDR3 covers 14 residues. Germline lookup yields CDR1 SGHTA and CDR2 FQGNSA. The CDR3 nucleotides are TGTGCCAGCAGGCGGACTCCTAACACCGGGGAGCTGTTTTTT. It encodes CASRRTPNTGELFF.

The chain uses TRBV5-4 and TRBJ1-2, with 10 positions matching TRBD1. V lost 4 bases and J lost 4; bases outside the gene matches: 7. The germline CDR1 and CDR2 sequences are SGHNT and YYREEE (reference sequence). This CDR3 has 15 residues. The CDR3 bases are TGTGCCAGCAGCCAAGGGGACAGGGGTGGCTATGGCTACACCTTC. Translation: CASSQGDRGGYGYTF.

Only one count was recorded for this clone. The V and J genes are TRBV7-8 and TRBJ1-1; TRBD1 matches 7 bases. Trimming at V came to 3 bases and at J to 8 bases, leaving 12 bases not matched to a gene. Per the germline V gene, CDR1 is SGHVS and CDR2 is FQNEAQ. The CDR3 sequence is 15 residues long. Written as DNA, the CDR3 is TGTGCCAGCAGCTTTAGATGGGGACAGAGAGAAGAAGCTTTCTTT. Amino acid sequence: CASSFRWGQREEAFF.

This clone was detected only a few times. The chain is built from TRBV5-1 and TRBJ1-5; D is undetermined. Germline CDR1 is SGHRS and CDR2 is YFSETQ. With 2 bases removed from V and 3 bases from J, the gap between germline ends came to 6 bases. The CDR3 has 13 amino acids. CDR3 residues: CASSLGNNQPQHF. CDR3 bases: TGCGCCAGCAGCTTAGGGAACAATCAGCCCCAGCATTTT.